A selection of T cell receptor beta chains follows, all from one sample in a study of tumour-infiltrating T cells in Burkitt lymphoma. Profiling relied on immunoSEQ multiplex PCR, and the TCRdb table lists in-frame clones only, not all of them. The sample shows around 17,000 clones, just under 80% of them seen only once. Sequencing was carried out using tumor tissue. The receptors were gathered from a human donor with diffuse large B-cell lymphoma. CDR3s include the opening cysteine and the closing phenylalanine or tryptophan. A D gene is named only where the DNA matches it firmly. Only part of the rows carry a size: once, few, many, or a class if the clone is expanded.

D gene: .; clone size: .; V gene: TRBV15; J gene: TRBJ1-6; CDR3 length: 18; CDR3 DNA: TGTGCCACCAGCAGAGATCGTGGGCCGAGCTCCTATAATTCACCCCTCCACTTT; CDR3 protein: CATSRDRGPSSYNSPLHF
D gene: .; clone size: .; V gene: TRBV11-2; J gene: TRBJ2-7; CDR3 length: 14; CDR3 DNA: TGTGCCAGCAGCTTCCGGACCTCGGGGTCCGAGCAGTACTTC; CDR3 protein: CASSFRTSGSEQYF
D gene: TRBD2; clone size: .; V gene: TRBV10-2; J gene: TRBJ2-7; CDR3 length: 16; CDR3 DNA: TGCGCCAGCAGTGAGAAGGCTAGCGGGAGGCCCTACGAGCAGTACTTC; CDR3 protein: CASSEKASGRPYEQYF
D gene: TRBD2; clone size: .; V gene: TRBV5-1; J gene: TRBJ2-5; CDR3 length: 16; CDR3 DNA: TGCGCCAGCAGCTCAGGACTAGCGGGGGGCCAAGAGACCCAGTACTTC; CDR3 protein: CASSSGLAGGQETQYF
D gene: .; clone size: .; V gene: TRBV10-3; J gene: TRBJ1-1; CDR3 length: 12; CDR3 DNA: TGTGCCATCAGTGGGACTTTAACTGAAGCTTTCTTT; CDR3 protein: CAISGTLTEAFF
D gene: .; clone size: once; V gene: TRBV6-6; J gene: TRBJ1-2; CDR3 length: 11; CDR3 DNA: TGTGCCAGCAGTCTAGAAGGTGGCTACACCTTC; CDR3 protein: CASSLEGGYTF
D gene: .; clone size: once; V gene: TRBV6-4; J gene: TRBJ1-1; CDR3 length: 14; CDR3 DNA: TGTGCCAGCAGCTTGGGACCGACGAACACTGAAGCTTTCTTT; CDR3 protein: CASSLGPTNTEAFF
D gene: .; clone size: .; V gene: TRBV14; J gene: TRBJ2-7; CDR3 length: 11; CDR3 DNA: TGTGCCAGCAGCCAATTATACGAGCAGTACTTC; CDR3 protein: CASSQLYEQYF
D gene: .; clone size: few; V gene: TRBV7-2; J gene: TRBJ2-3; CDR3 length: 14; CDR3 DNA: TGTGCCAGCAGCTTAGTTGAGAACACAGATACGCAGTATTTT; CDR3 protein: CASSLVENTDTQYF
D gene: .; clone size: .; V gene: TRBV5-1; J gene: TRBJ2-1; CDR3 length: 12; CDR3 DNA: TGCGCCAGCAGCTTGGGTCTCGATGAGCAGTTCTTC; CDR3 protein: CASSLGLDEQFF
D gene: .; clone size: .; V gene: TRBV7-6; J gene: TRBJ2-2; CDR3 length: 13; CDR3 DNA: TGTGCCAGCAGCTTAGTTCGGACCGGGAAGCTGTTTTTT; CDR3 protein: CASSLVRTGKLFF
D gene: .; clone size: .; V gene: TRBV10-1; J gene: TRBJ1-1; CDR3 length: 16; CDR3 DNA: TGCGCCAGCAGTGGGTCGATGGGACTTACCCGCACTGAAGCTTTCTTT; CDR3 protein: CASSGSMGLTRTEAFF
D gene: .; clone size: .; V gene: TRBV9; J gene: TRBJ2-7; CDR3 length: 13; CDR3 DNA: TGTGCCAGCAGCGAGACCCCCTCCTACGAGCAGTACTTC; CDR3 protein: CASSETPSYEQYF
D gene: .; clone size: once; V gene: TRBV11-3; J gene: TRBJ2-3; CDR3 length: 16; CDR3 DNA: TGTGCCAGCAGCTTAGATCGGCTCGGAGGGACAGATACGCAGTATTTT; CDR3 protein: CASSLDRLGGTDTQYF
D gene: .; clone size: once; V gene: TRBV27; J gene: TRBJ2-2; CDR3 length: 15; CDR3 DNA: TGTGCCAGCAGTTCCGGGACTCTGAACACCGGGGAGCTGTTTTTT; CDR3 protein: CASSSGTLNTGELFF
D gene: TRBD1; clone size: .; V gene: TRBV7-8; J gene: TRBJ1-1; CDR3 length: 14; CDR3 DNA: TGTGCCAGCAGTCGACAGGGGCTGAACACTGAAGCTTTCTTT; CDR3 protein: CASSRQGLNTEAFF
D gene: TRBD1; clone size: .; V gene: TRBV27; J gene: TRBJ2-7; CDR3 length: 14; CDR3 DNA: TGTGCCAGCAGTATCATACAGGGGGCTAACGAGCAGTACTTC; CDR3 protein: CASSIIQGANEQYF
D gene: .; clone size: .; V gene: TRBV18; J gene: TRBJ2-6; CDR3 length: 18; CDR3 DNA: TGTGCCAGCTCAGCACAGGGAATTGCAAGCTCTGGGGCCAACGTCCTGACTTTC; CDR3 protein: CASSAQGIASSGANVLTF
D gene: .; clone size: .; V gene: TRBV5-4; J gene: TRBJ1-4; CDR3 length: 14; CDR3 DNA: TGTGCCAGCAGTTCCGGGACGGTCCGTGAAAAACTGTTTTTT; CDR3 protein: CASSSGTVREKLFF
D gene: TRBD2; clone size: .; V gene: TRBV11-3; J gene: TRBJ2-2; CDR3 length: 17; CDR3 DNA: TGTGCCAGCAGCCCCGGGACTAGCGGGGGGGAAACCGGGGAGCTGTTTTTT; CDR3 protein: CASSPGTSGGETGELFF
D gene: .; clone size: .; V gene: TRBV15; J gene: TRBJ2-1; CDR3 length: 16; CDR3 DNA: TGTGCCACCAGCAGTACCCAGGGCGGTTCCTACAATGAGCAGTTCTTC; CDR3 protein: CATSSTQGGSYNEQFF
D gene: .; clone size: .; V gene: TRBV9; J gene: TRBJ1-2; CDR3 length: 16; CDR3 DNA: TGTGCCAGCAGCCCCCTGGGAACAGCGGGGAACTATGGCTACACCTTC; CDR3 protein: CASSPLGTAGNYGYTF
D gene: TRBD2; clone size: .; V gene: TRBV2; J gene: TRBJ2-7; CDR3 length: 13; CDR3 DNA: TGTGCCAGGACTAGCGGAAGCTCCTACGAGCAGTACTTC; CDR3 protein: CARTSGSSYEQYF
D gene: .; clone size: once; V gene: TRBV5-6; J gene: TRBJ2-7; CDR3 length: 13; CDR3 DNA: TGTGCCAGCAGCTTGGTCAGCTCCTACGAGCAGTACTTC; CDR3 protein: CASSLVSSYEQYF
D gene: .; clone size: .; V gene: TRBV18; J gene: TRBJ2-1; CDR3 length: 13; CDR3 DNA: TGTGCCAGCTCACCAATGTCCACGGATGAGCAGTTCTTC; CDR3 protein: CASSPMSTDEQFF
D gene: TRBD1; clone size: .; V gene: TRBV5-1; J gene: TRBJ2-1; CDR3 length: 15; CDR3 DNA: TGCGCCAGCAGCTTGGGAGGGACAGTTGTAAATGAGCAGTTCTTC; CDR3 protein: CASSLGGTVVNEQFF
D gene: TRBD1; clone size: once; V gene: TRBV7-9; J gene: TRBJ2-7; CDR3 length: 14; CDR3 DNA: TGTGCCAGCAGCTGGGACAGGGGGATCGACGAGCAGTACTTC; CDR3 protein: CASSWDRGIDEQYF
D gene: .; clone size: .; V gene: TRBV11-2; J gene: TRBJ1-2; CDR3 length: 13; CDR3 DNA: TGTGCCAGCGGGTTTTCGGGGTGGCGGGGCTACACCTTC; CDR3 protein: CASGFSGWRGYTF
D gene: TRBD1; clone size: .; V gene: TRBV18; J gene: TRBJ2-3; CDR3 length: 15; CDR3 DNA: TGTGCCAGCTCACCGACAGGGGGGGCCGCAGATACGCAGTATTTT; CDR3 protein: CASSPTGGAADTQYF
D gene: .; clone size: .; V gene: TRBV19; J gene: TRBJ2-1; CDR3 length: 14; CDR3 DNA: TGTGCCAGTAGCATTTTAGCGAGCGGCGATGAGCAGTTCTTC; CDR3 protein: CASSILASGDEQFF
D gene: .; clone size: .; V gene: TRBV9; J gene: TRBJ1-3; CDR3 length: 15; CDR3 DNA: TGTGCCAGCAGCGTAGGCGTGGGGCTTTCAAACACCATATATTTT; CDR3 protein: CASSVGVGLSNTIYF
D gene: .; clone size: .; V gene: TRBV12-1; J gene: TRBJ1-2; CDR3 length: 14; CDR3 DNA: TGTGCCAGCAGCTTTAAGGGGGGGACAGATGGCTACACCTTC; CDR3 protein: CASSFKGGTDGYTF
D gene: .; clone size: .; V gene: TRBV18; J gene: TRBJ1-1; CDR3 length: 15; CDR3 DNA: TGTGCCAGCTCCTCAAAGGAGATAGCGAACACTGAAGCTTTCTTT; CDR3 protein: CASSSKEIANTEAFF
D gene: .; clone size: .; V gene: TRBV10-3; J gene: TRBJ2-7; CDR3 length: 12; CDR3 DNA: TGTGCCATCAGTGACGACAGCTACGAGCAGTACTTC; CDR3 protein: CAISDDSYEQYF
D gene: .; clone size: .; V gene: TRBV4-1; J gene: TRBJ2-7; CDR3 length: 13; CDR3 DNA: TGCGCCAGCAGCCAATCGTTTAGTTACGAGCAGTACTTC; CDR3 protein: CASSQSFSYEQYF
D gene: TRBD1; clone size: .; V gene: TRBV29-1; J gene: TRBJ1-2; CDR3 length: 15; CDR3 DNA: TGCAGCGTAGCCCCAAAGGACAGGGGAGTCGGTGGCTACACCTTC; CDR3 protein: CSVAPKDRGVGGYTF
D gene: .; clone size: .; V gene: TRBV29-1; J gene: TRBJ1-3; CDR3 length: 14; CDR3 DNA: TGCAGCGCCCTCCGACAGACCTCTGGAAACACCATATATTTT; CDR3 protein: CSALRQTSGNTIYF
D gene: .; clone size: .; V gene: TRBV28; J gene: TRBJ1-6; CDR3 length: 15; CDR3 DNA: TGTGCCAGCAGTGAGGGGGGTTACATTAATTCACCCCTCCACTTT; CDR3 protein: CASSEGGYINSPLHF
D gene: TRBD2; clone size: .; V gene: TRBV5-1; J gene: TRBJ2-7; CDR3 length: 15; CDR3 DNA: TGCGCCAGCAGCTTGGGAGCGGGAGTAATCCACGAGCAGTACTTC; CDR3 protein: CASSLGAGVIHEQYF
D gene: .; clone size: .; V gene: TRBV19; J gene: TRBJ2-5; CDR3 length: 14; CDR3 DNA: TGTGCCAGTAGCCTATCCTGGGACCAAGAGACCCAGTACTTC; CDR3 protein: CASSLSWDQETQYF
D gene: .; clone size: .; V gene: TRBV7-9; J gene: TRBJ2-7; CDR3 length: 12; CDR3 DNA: TGTGCCAGCAGCGTAACAGCCTACGAGCAGTACTTC; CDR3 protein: CASSVTAYEQYF
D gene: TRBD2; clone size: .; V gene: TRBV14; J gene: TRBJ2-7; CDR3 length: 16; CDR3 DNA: TGTGCCAACAGCCAAGATATAGCGGGAGAAGCCTACGAGCAGTACTTC; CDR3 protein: CANSQDIAGEAYEQYF